Sequencing of this T cell receptor beta chain was carried out in a study of T-cell reconstitution after alpha-beta-depleted transplantation in children. This clonotype was detected ten times or more. Unique molecular identifiers were built into the TCRbeta library. TCRdb fed the PCR reads into MiXCR, producing one record per CDR3 protein. The sample yields some 400,000 distinct CDR3 sequences, roughly 22% seen once. The CDR3 consists of 14 residues. CDR1 is ENHRY, CDR2 SYGVKD, per germline. With V trimmed by 6 bases and J by 6 bases, 5 bases remained unmatched. This material consisted of PBMCs from the stem cell graft donor, taken from the stem cell graft. The rearrangement links TRBV10-3 to TRBJ2-3; 11 nucleotides align to TRBD2. The clonotype comes from a human donor who donated a stem cell graft to a child with acute myeloid leukemia. The CDR3 spells CAIRTSGDADTQYF. CDR3 DNA: TGTGCCATCAGGACTAGCGGGGACGCGGATACGCAGTATTTT.